The 11 T cell receptor beta chains listed next were all sequenced from one sample in a study of blood T cell repertoires in COVID-19. The repertoire was sequenced with immunoSEQ multiplex PCR; TCRdb's copy has only in-frame clones and lacks some. The table has roughly 120,000 clones, over 65% seen once; the top ten hold around 0.9%. The sequenced sample consisted of peripheral blood. The receptors were sampled from a human donor with acute or convalescent COVID-19. The donor label of this sample is uncertain.

The V call is TRBV18, the J call TRBJ2-7; 10 nucleotides line up with TRBD1. V was clipped by 1 base and J by 5 bases; unmatched bases: 5. Germline V gene data show CDR1 as KGHSH and CDR2 as LQKENI. This CDR3 region has 15 residues. This chain's CDR3 is CASSPLPGQGNEQYF. The CDR3 coding sequence is TGTGCCAGCTCACCACTACCGGGACAGGGGAACGAGCAGTACTTC.

The rearrangement links TRBV18 to TRBJ1-2, with 8 positions matching TRBD1. V was clipped by 2 bases and J by 3 bases; unmatched bases: 5. Germline CDR1 reads KGHSH; CDR2 reads LQKENI. This CDR3 has 15 residues. The chain's CDR3 is CASSPTLQGDYGYTF. The CDR3 DNA reads TGTGCCAGCTCACCAACCCTACAGGGGGACTATGGCTACACCTTC.

The rearrangement uses TRBV6-1 and TRBJ1-5, with D unresolved. CDR1 MNHNS and CDR2 SASEGT come from the germline V gene. Trimming took 4 bases from V and 5 from J, leaving 18 bases between them. This CDR3 contains 16 residues. CDR3: CASSARGSPSYQPQHF. The CDR3 DNA reads as TGTGCCAGCAGTGCCCGAGGGAGTCCTTCGTATCAGCCCCAGCATTTT.

This clone was picked up one time. The V call is TRBV6-5, the J call TRBJ1-4, with D unclear. V lost 10 bases, J lost 3 bases, and 18 bases lay in between. This CDR3 spans 15 amino acids. CDR1 is MNHEY and CDR2 is SVGAGI in the germline V gene. The CDR3 loop is CATWKGGNSNEKLFF. In nucleotides, the CDR3 is TGTGCCACCTGGAAAGGCGGAAACTCTAATGAAAAACTGTTTTTT.

The J gene is TRBJ1-6, the V gene TRBV2; 9 nucleotides agree with TRBD1. There are 15 residues in the CDR3. Per the germline V gene, CDR1 is SNHLY and CDR2 is FYNNEI. J was trimmed by 9 bases and V by 8 bases; bases with no gene match: 11. This CDR3 is CASAPEGTGSSPLHF. The CDR3 bases are TGTGCCAGCGCTCCGGAGGGGACAGGGAGTTCACCCCTCCACTTT.

This clone was counted once. J is TRBJ2-3 and V is TRBV18; 7 positions match TRBD2. This CDR3 has 15 residues. Per germline, CDR1 KGHSH and CDR2 LQKENI. With V trimmed by 0 bases and J by 6 bases, 6 bases remained unmatched. In DNA form, the CDR3 reads TGTGCCAGCTCACCACCCGCTAGCGGACCGGATACGCAGTATTTT. It yields the protein CASSPPASGPDTQYF.

The chain has TRBV6-5 and TRBJ1-2, with D maybe TRBD1 (6 bases). Germline CDR1 MNHEY, CDR2 SVGAGI. With 4 bases removed from V and 6 bases from J, the gap between germline ends came to 15 bases. The CDR3 covers 14 residues. CDR3 in DNA: TGTGCCAGCAGTTGGGGAGGGGCAGGGGATGGCTACACCTTC. This codes for CASSWGGAGDGYTF.

This clone was seen a few times. The V and J genes are TRBV9 and TRBJ2-4; TRBD1 matches at 9 bases. The V and J ends lost 2 bases and 4 bases, in that order; junction bases with no gene match: 1. The CDR3 covers 14 residues. In germline, CDR1 is SGDLS, CDR2 YYNGEE. The CDR3 protein is CASSVGTGKNIQYF. Written as DNA, the CDR3 is TGTGCCAGCAGCGTTGGGACAGGGAAAAACATTCAGTACTTC.

This clone occurred once. This chain joins TRBV3-1 (or the pseudogene TRBV3-2) and TRBJ2-3; 15 bases are a match to TRBD2. The germline gives CDR1 LGHDT, CDR2 YNNKEL (reference sequence). V shed 3 bases, J shed 6 bases, and the junction held 1 base outside the gene matches. The CDR3 totals 15 residues. The CDR3 nucleotides read TGTGCCAGCAGCCATGGGACTAGCGGGAGGGATACGCAGTATTTT. Translating gives CASSHGTSGRDTQYF.

CDR3 amino acids: CSVTGNYGYTF. CDR3 in DNA: TGCAGTGTGACGGGGAACTATGGCTACACCTTC. V gene TRBV20-1 combines with J gene TRBJ1-2; D is undetermined. Trimming took off 7 bases at V and 2 bases at J, with 8 bases between the two ends. This CDR3 is 11 amino acids long. The germline gives CDR1 DFQATT, CDR2 SNEGSKA (reference sequence).

V gene TRBV30 combines with J gene TRBJ1-2; TRBD1 might be the D (6 bases). V shed 2 bases and J shed 7 bases, with 8 bases lying between them. CDR1 is GTSNPN, CDR2 SVGIG, per germline (reference sequence). The CDR3 covers 11 residues. The CDR3, as DNA: TGTGCCTGGAGTATAGGGGGTGGCTACACCTTC. Translating it yields CAWSIGGGYTF.